The next 25 T cell receptor beta chains were all read from a single sample in a study of CD8 T cells in Susac syndrome. RNA amounts of about 0.5 to 1 ug underwent reverse transcription with random hexamers. TCRdb reprocessed the immunoSEQ multiplex PCR reads via MiXCR and lists one record per CDR3 protein. The table lists 200,000 to 250,000 distinct CDR3 sequences, 95% of them singletons. The sample was CD4+ T cells from PBMCs. These receptors were collected from a human donor with multiple sclerosis.

The V and J genes are TRBV20-1 and TRBJ1-2; D is unresolved. V was cut by 5 bases and J by 4 bases, with 11 bases left in between. Per germline, CDR1 DFQATT and CDR2 SNEGSKA (reference sequence). CDR3 length: 12 residues. The CDR3 nucleotides read TGCAGTGCTGCCCGGCCCCCCTATGGCTACACCTTC. It translates to CSAARPPYGYTF.

The chain is built from TRBV3-1 and TRBJ2-3; D gene ambiguous. Germline CDR1 reads LGHDT; CDR2 reads YNNKEL (reference sequence). This CDR3 has 15 amino acids. V was shortened by 0 bases and J by 1 base, with 8 bases between the two germline ends. The DNA of the CDR3 is TGTGCCAGCAGCCAAGAAGCAGTGGGCACAGATACGCAGTATTTT. Translating it yields CASSQEAVGTDTQYF.

V gene TRBV9 combines with J gene TRBJ2-7; weak D call: TRBD2 (5 bases). The V end lost 0 bases, the J end lost 1 base, and 8 bases lay between the germline ends. This CDR3 contains 14 residues. Germline loops: CDR1 SGDLS, CDR2 YYNGEE. This CDR3 reads CASSVVGGSYEQYF. The DNA for the CDR3 is TGTGCCAGCAGCGTAGTAGGAGGTTCCTACGAGCAGTACTTC.

This chain joins TRBV29-1 and TRBJ1-1; D possibly corresponds to TRBD1 (5 bases). Trimming removed 2 bases from V and 2 bases from J, with 18 bases in between. Germline values: CDR1 SQVTM, CDR2 ANQGSEA. The CDR3 is 16 amino acids. The CDR3 nucleotides are TGCAGCGTTGAAATGGGATGGGAGGGGACCAACACTGAAGCTTTCTTT. Its translation is CSVEMGWEGTNTEAFF.

The rearrangement uses TRBV20-1 and TRBJ1-6, with no clear D. The germline V and J ends were trimmed by 6 bases and 1 base, with 19 bases remaining between them. CDR1 is DFQATT and CDR2 is SNEGSKA in the germline V gene (reference sequence). CDR3 length: 17 residues. The CDR3 region has the DNA TGCAGTGCGCAAGTTTTAAACCCAGGATCCTATAATTCACCCCTCCACTTT. Translation: CSAQVLNPGSYNSPLHF.

This chain connects TRBV20-1 to TRBJ2-3, with unresolved D. V was pared by 5 bases and J by 3 bases, with 18 bases between. This CDR3 is 15 amino acids long. CDR1 is DFQATT and CDR2 is SNEGSKA in the germline V gene (reference sequence). The CDR3 region has the DNA TGCAGTGCTCCCCGCCAGGCTCCCTTGACAGATACGCAGTATTTT. Translating gives CSAPRQAPLTDTQYF.

The chain uses TRBV19 and TRBJ2-5; D unclear. This CDR3 spans 12 amino acids. The germline gives CDR1 LNHDA, CDR2 SQIVND (reference sequence). V lost 6 bases, J lost 5 bases, and 10 bases lay in between. CDR3 in amino acids: CASSPNHETQYF. The CDR3 nucleotides read TGTGCCAGTAGCCCCAATCACGAGACCCAGTACTTC.

Here the CDR3 DNA reads TGTGCCAGCAGCGTAGAGAGTTTTAACTATGGCTACACCTTC. As protein: CASSVESFNYGYTF. The V gene is TRBV9, the J gene TRBJ1-2, with D uncertain. Trimming took off 0 bases at V and 1 base at J, with 7 bases between the two ends. This CDR3 is built from 14 residues. CDR1 and CDR2 (germline): SGDLS, YYNGEE.

This chain links TRBV5-6 with TRBJ1-6; the match to TRBD1 covers 7 bases. The germline gives CDR1 SGHDT, CDR2 YYEEEE. V trimming: 4 bases; J trimming: 7 bases; junction bases outside the gene matches: 5. The CDR3 runs to 14 residues. CDR3 sequence reads: CASSARGKNSPLHF. CDR3 DNA sequence: TGTGCCAGCAGCGCCAGGGGGAAGAATTCACCCCTCCACTTT.

This chain connects TRBV29-1 to TRBJ2-1; a weak D match, TRBD1 (5 bases). This CDR3 is built from 12 residues. Germline CDR1 and CDR2: SQVTM and ANQGSEA. The V end lost 7 bases, the J end lost 5 bases, and 12 bases lay between the germline ends. CDR3 DNA sequence: TGCAGCGGGGTACAGGTAAACAATGAGCAGTTCTTC. It specifies CSGVQVNNEQFF.

The table lists this clonotype with a few counts. The chain joins TRBV29-1 to TRBJ2-3; the match to TRBD2 covers 8 bases. The trim removed 5 bases at V and 5 bases at J, leaving 6 bases unmatched. The CDR3 consists of 13 residues. Looked up from germline, CDR1 is SQVTM and CDR2 is ANQGSEA. In DNA, the CDR3 is TGCAGCGTTATAAGCGGGGGAGGAGATACGCAGTATTTT. It yields the protein CSVISGGGDTQYF.

The chain links TRBV2 to TRBJ1-6, with 8 positions matching TRBD1. J lost 8 bases, V lost 11 bases, and 8 bases had no gene match. This CDR3 has 13 amino acids. From germline, CDR1 is SNHLY and CDR2 FYNNEI. CDR3 loop: CALKMTGDSPLHF. The CDR3 region has the DNA TGTGCCCTAAAGATGACAGGGGATTCACCCCTCCACTTT.

This sequence joins TRBV6-5 and TRBJ2-7; 7 nucleotides align to TRBD1. The CDR3 length is 14 residues. Trimming at V came to 6 bases and at J to 3 bases, leaving 8 bases not matched to a gene. Germline V gene sequence: CDR1 MNHEY, CDR2 SVGAGI. In nucleotides, the CDR3 is TGTGCCAGCAGGCCTTCGGACAGGTTCTACGAGCAGTACTTC. Translated, it gives CASRPSDRFYEQYF.

The gene calls are TRBV30 and TRBJ2-7; weak D call: TRBD2 (5 bases). The CDR3 runs to 12 residues. Germline loops: CDR1 GTSNPN, CDR2 SVGIG (reference sequence). V lost 5 bases, J lost 9 bases, and 17 bases lay in between. CDR3 amino acids: CAWSLASTVQYF. The CDR3, as DNA: TGTGCCTGGTCTTTGGCTAGCACTGTGCAGTACTTC. The full variable domain, rest sourced from reference TRBV30 and TRBJ2-7, is SQTIHQWPATLVQPVGSPLSLECTVEGTSNPNLYWYRQAAGRGLQLLFYSVGIGQISSEVPQNLSASRPQDRQFILSSKKLLLSDSGFYLCAWSLASTVQYFGPGTRLTVT.

This clonotype appeared once. The V call is TRBV12-3 or TRBV12-4, the J call TRBJ2-1, with D perhaps TRBD1 (6 bases). The V end lost 7 bases, the J end lost 5 bases, and 18 bases lay between the germline ends. This CDR3 has 15 residues. The chain's CDR3 is CASTPGDLRHNEQFF. Written as DNA, the CDR3 is TGTGCCAGCACCCCAGGGGACCTACGGCACAATGAGCAGTTCTTC.

The chain joins TRBV30 to TRBJ2-1; D might be TRBD1 (6 bases). CDR3 length: 16 amino acids. Germline lookup yields CDR1 GTSNPN and CDR2 SVGIG (reference sequence). V lost 4 bases and J lost 4, with 20 bases in between. CDR3 nucleotide sequence: TGTGCCTGGAACCCACTCCAGGGGAAGCATTACAATGAGCAGTTCTTC. This codes for CAWNPLQGKHYNEQFF.

Points on this clonotype: The junction shows a germline mismatch at one end, possibly a read error. The rearrangement links TRBV7-6 to TRBJ2-3; D gene ambiguous. Per the germline V gene, CDR1 is SGHVS and CDR2 is FNYEAQ. There are 16 residues in the CDR3. The CDR3 loop is CASSLGGWASTDTQYF. The CDR3 nucleotides read TGTGCTAGCAGCTTAGGTGGTTGGGCTAGCACAGATACGCAGTATTTT.

This clonotype has only one observation. This rearrangement joins TRBV7-2 to TRBJ2-5; D may correspond to TRBD1 or TRBD2 (5 bases each). CDR1 is SGHTA and CDR2 is FQGNSA in the germline V gene. The CDR3 is made up of 13 amino acids. V gave up 8 bases and J gave up 2 bases, with 12 bases separating them. DNA of the CDR3: TGTGCCAGCGAACGTGGGGGTCAAGAGACCCAGTACTTC. Translating gives CASERGGQETQYF.

This chain links TRBV3-1 with TRBJ2-5; 7 bases fit TRBD1. J lost 2 bases, V lost 5 bases, and 8 bases had no gene match. This CDR3 has 15 residues. Germline V gene data show CDR1 as LGHDT and CDR2 as YNNKEL (reference sequence). The CDR3 sequence: CASSSNRGLQETQYF. The CDR3 DNA reads as TGTGCCAGCAGCTCAAATAGGGGGCTTCAAGAGACCCAGTACTTC.

The chain joins TRBV11-2 to TRBJ2-7; a possible D gene is TRBD2 (5 bases). V gave up 7 bases and J gave up 1 base, with 11 bases separating them. Germline values: CDR1 SGHAT, CDR2 FQNNGV. The length of the CDR3 is 13 residues. The CDR3 loop is CASTEGISYEQYF. CDR3 sequence (DNA): TGTGCCAGCACCGAGGGTATTTCCTACGAGCAGTACTTC.

The V call is TRBV19, the J call TRBJ1-1, with D unresolved. Germline V gene data show CDR1 as LNHDA and CDR2 as SQIVND (reference sequence). V lost 9 bases, J lost 3 bases, and 14 bases lay in between. There are 13 residues in the CDR3. The CDR3 is CASLDKDYTEAFF. In nucleotides, the CDR3 is TGTGCCAGCCTAGACAAAGACTACACTGAAGCTTTCTTT. The variable domain in full, with the rest retrieved from reference TRBV19 and TRBJ1-1, is DGGITQSPKYLFRKEGQNVTLSCEQNLNHDAMYWYRQDPGQGLRLIYYSQIVNDFQKGDIAEGYSVSREKKESFPLTVTSAQKNPTAFYLCASLDKDYTEAFFGQGTRLTVV.

V and J are TRBV15 and TRBJ1-6; D is undetermined. The CDR3 has 15 residues. Germline V gene data show CDR1 as LNHNV and CDR2 as YYDKDF (reference sequence). V lost 0 bases to trimming and J lost 7 bases, with 10 bases between them. The CDR3 is CATSRDPAPNSPLHF. As DNA, the CDR3 is TGTGCCACCAGCAGAGATCCCGCGCCCAATTCACCCCTCCACTTT. The full variable domain, in which reference TRBV15 and TRBJ1-6 provide the parts outside the CDR3, is DAMVIQNPRYQVTQFGKPVTLSCSQTLNHNVMYWYQQKSSQAPKLLFHYYDKDFNNEADTPDNFQSRRPNTSFCFLDIRSPGLGDTAMYLCATSRDPAPNSPLHFGNGTRLTVT.

The chain has TRBV10-3 and TRBJ1-2; D unresolved. This CDR3 contains 13 residues. The germline V gene encodes CDR1 ENHRY and CDR2 SYGVKD. V dropped 3 bases and J dropped 0 bases, with 5 bases sitting between them. CDR3 in DNA: TGTGCCATCAGTGACGGACCTAACTATGGCTACACCTTC. Encoded protein: CAISDGPNYGYTF.

The V and J genes are TRBV11-2 and TRBJ2-5; D gene ambiguous. The length of the CDR3 is 14 residues. Germline CDR1 reads SGHAT; CDR2 reads FQNNGV. V gave up 7 bases and J gave up 1 base, with 13 bases separating them. The chain's CDR3 is CASTLGVGQETQYF. The CDR3 DNA sequence: TGTGCCAGCACCCTTGGAGTGGGCCAAGAGACCCAGTACTTC. Full variable domain (rest looked up from reference TRBV11-2 and TRBJ2-5): EAGVAQSPRYKIIEKRQSVAFWCNPISGHATLYWYQQILGQGPKLLIQFQNNGVVDDSQLPKDRFSAERLKGVDSTLKIQPAKLEDSAVYLCASTLGVGQETQYFGPGTRLLVL.

Written as DNA, the CDR3 is TGTGCCAGCAGTGAATTTGGACAGGGTCTCTCGTCAGATACGCAGTATTTT. It is translated as CASSEFGQGLSSDTQYF. The rearrangement links TRBV25-1 to TRBJ2-3; 8 nucleotides match TRBD1. Germline values: CDR1 MGHDK, CDR2 SYGVNS. The CDR3 loop spans 17 amino acids. Trimming took 1 base from V and 4 from J; bases not matched to a gene: 10.